The 24 T cell receptor beta chains below all came from one sample that was sequenced in a study of blood T cell repertoires in COVID-19. Data came from immunoSEQ multiplex PCR; TCRdb stores just in-frame clones and leaves some out. The data contain approximately 290,000 clones, about 80% of them singletons. The sequencing input was peripheral blood. Source of these receptors: a person aged 70 to 79 with COVID-19, enrolled during active disease.

The chain combines TRBV18 with TRBJ2-5; 7 nucleotides align to TRBD1. Germline V gene sequence: CDR1 KGHSH, CDR2 LQKENI. V gave up 4 bases and J gave up 0 bases; unmatched junction bases: 2. There are 14 residues in the CDR3. Here the CDR3 reads CASSRDRDQETQYF. The CDR3 nucleotides are TGTGCCAGCTCACGAGACAGGGACCAAGAGACCCAGTACTTC.

The rearrangement links TRBV2 to TRBJ1-6, with TRBD1 matching 7 bases. CDR1 is SNHLY, CDR2 FYNNEI, per germline. The CDR3 has 14 residues. Trimming cost V 10 bases and J 6 bases; bases outside gene matches: 9. CDR3 sequence reads: CATTGAGRNSPLHF. CDR3 nucleotide sequence: TGTGCCACCACAGGGGCAGGGCGTAATTCACCCCTCCACTTT.

V gene TRBV3-1 (or the pseudogene TRBV3-2) combines with J gene TRBJ2-3; no definite D call. The V gene lost 0 bases and the J gene lost 5 bases, with 12 bases spanning the gap. The CDR3 extends over 15 amino acids. From germline, CDR1 is LGHDT and CDR2 YNNKEL (reference sequence). CDR3 coding DNA: TGTGCCAGCAGCCAAGATCTTAGACCAGGAGATACGCAGTATTTT. It is translated as CASSQDLRPGDTQYF.

The chain carries TRBV23-1 and TRBJ2-1; 7 nucleotides line up with TRBD2. TRBV23-1 has ORF status, its function being uncertain. Trimming at V came to 2 bases and at J to 8 bases, leaving 27 bases not matched to a gene. The CDR3 loop spans 21 amino acids. The CDR3 coding sequence is TGCGCCAGCAGTCAAAGCGAGATGCGGGAGTGGCCCGGGGGAGGGGAGCATGAGCAGTTCTTC. The encoded protein is CASSQSEMREWPGGGEHEQFF.

This chain joins TRBV12-5 and TRBJ1-1; unclear D gene. There are 12 residues in the CDR3. V lost 1 base and J 7 bases, leaving 7 bases between the germline ends. CDR1 and CDR2 from the germline V gene are LGHNT and FRNRAP. The CDR3 coding sequence is TGTGCTAGTGGTTTGGGCGTGAGTGAAGCTTTCTTT. Its translation is CASGLGVSEAFF.

The chain uses TRBV7-8 and TRBJ1-5; weak D call: TRBD1 (6 bases). There are 18 residues in the CDR3. Germline V gene data show CDR1 as SGHVS and CDR2 as FQNEAQ. Trimming took off 8 bases at V and 2 bases at J, with 25 bases between the two ends. As DNA, the CDR3 is TGTGCCAGCTCACGTGCGGGGGGCGGATTGAGCGGCAATCAGCCCCAGCATTTT. This codes for CASSRAGGGLSGNQPQHF. The full variable domain, its missing parts supplied by reference TRBV7-8 and TRBJ1-5, is GAGVSQSPRYKVAKRGQDVALRCDPISGHVSLFWYQQALGQGPEFLTYFQNEAQLDKSGLPSDRFFAERPEGSVSTLKIQRTQQEDSAVYLCASSRAGGGLSGNQPQHFGDGTRLSIL.

This sequence joins TRBV7-2 and TRBJ1-1; 8 nucleotides align to TRBD1. The CDR3 is made up of 16 amino acids. Germline V gene data show CDR1 as SGHTA and CDR2 as FQGNSA. The ends lost 5 bases at V and 3 bases at J; junction bases unmatched: 11. CDR3 sequence: CASSPRQGRGDTEAFF. CDR3 nucleotide sequence: TGTGCCAGCAGCCCCCGACAGGGGAGAGGAGACACTGAAGCTTTCTTT.

The genes are TRBV24-1 and TRBJ2-2, with TRBD1 matching 7 bases. The CDR3 contains 17 residues. Losses at the gene ends were 3 bases for V and 2 bases for J; bases not matched to a gene: 8. Germline V gene data show CDR1 as KGHDR and CDR2 as SFDVKD. CDR3 in amino acids: CATSDPTGKVNTGELFF. The CDR3 bases are TGTGCCACCAGTGATCCGACAGGGAAGGTTAACACCGGGGAGCTGTTTTTT.

DNA of the CDR3: TGTGCCAGCAGCGTCAGGGGCCGGGTGGATACGCAGTATTTT. This encodes CASSVRGRVDTQYF. The rearrangement uses TRBV28 and TRBJ2-3, with D perhaps TRBD1 (6 bases). V was trimmed by 6 bases and J by 6 bases, leaving 16 bases between them. This CDR3 spans 14 amino acids. Germline CDR1 is MDHEN and CDR2 is SYDVKM.

The rearrangement joins TRBV6-5 to TRBJ2-5, with a tentative D call TRBD2 (5 bases). V was pared by 11 bases and J by 4 bases, with 20 bases between. CDR3 length equals 14 residues. CDR1 and CDR2 from the germline V gene are MNHEY and SVGAGI. CDR3: CASRPAGVRETQYF. CDR3 bases: TGTGCCTCCCGCCCCGCGGGTGTGCGAGAGACCCAGTACTTC.

The chain employs TRBV12-5 and TRBJ2-1, with TRBD2 matching over 9 bases. Germline CDR1 reads LGHNT; CDR2 reads FRNRAP. The CDR3 contains 15 residues. Unmatched junction bases numbered 5, after V lost 5 bases and J lost 3 bases. In DNA, the CDR3 is TGTGCTAGTGGTCCCGGGACTAGCTACTACAATGAGCAGTTCTTC. Residues: CASGPGTSYYNEQFF.

There are a few counts of this clone. The J gene is TRBJ2-7, the V gene TRBV9; 13 nucleotides agree with TRBD2. Per the germline V gene, CDR1 is SGDLS and CDR2 is YYNGEE. The CDR3 spans 16 residues. The V segment lost 3 bases and the J segment 0 bases; nucleotides outside the gene matches: 3. CDR3 bases: TGTGCCAGCAGCGAGGGACTAGCGGGGAACTCCTACGAGCAGTACTTC. This translates into CASSEGLAGNSYEQYF.

This clone appeared once. Here the CDR3 DNA reads TGCAGCGGAAGGGACAGGTCGACTGAAGCTTTCTTT. Translation: CSGRDRSTEAFF. This chain uses TRBV29-1 with TRBJ1-1; 8 bases line up with TRBD1. Germline V gene lookup returns CDR1 SQVTM and CDR2 ANQGSEA. The CDR3 has 12 residues. V shed 7 bases and J 5 bases; nucleotides not matched to a gene: 6. The whole variable domain, filled in from reference TRBV29-1 and TRBJ1-1, reads SAVISQKPSRDICQRGTSLTIQCQVDSQVTMMFWYRQQPGQSLTLIATANQGSEATYESGFVIDKFPISRPNLTFSTLTVSNMSPEDSSIYLCSGRDRSTEAFFGQGTRLTVV.

This rearrangement joins TRBV14 to TRBJ2-1; 10 bases are a match to TRBD2. The junction had 23 bases not matched to a gene; V was cut back by 1 base and J by 8 bases. Germline assignment: CDR1 SGHDN and CDR2 FVKESK. The CDR3 is 21 amino acids. CDR3 loop: CASSQGLGKAKSSGRGHEQFF. The CDR3 nucleotides are TGTGCCAGCAGCCAAGGGTTGGGGAAAGCCAAGTCCAGCGGGAGGGGTCATGAGCAGTTCTTC.

This chain connects TRBV5-1 to TRBJ2-2; no clear D gene. This CDR3 is 13 amino acids long. V was clipped by 6 bases and J by 0 bases, with 6 bases between them. Germline V gives CDR1 SGHRS, CDR2 YFSETQ. The CDR3 DNA reads TGCGCCAGCACTAGATCGAACACCGGGGAGCTGTTTTTT. This sequence encodes CASTRSNTGELFF.

The gene calls are TRBV5-1 and TRBJ1-4; TRBD1 matches at 8 bases. The trim removed 0 bases at V and 7 bases at J, leaving 2 bases unmatched. The germline CDR1 and CDR2 sequences are SGHRS and YFSETQ. This CDR3 is built from 14 residues. The CDR3 DNA reads as TGCGCCAGCAGCTTGGGGACAGGGATTGAAAAACTGTTTTTT. This encodes CASSLGTGIEKLFF. Combining the CDR3 with reference TRBV5-1 and TRBJ1-4 gives the whole variable domain KAGVTQTPRYLIKTRGQQVTLSCSPISGHRSVSWYQQTPGQGLQFLFEYFSETQRNKGNFPGRFSGRQFSNSRSEMNVSTLELGDSALYLCASSLGTGIEKLFFGSGTQLSVL.

The rearrangement links TRBV3-1 (or the pseudogene TRBV3-2) to TRBJ2-1; D is unclear. Germline V lookup: CDR1 LGHDT, CDR2 YNNKEL (reference sequence). The ends were cut back, 2 bases at V and 6 bases at J, with 14 bases in the middle. There are 15 residues in the CDR3. The CDR3 here is CASSQLSATLNEQFF. Written as DNA, the CDR3 is TGTGCCAGCAGCCAACTCAGCGCCACTCTCAATGAGCAGTTCTTC.

Only one count was recorded for this clone. The V gene is TRBV7-8, the J gene TRBJ2-1; 9 positions agree with TRBD2. V dropped 7 bases and J dropped 4; count of bases not matched to a gene: 5. The CDR3 consists of 14 residues. The germline CDR1 and CDR2 sequences are SGHVS and FQNEAQ. The CDR3 bases are TGTGCCAGCACCCCGGGACTAGCATACAATGAGCAGTTCTTC. Translation: CASTPGLAYNEQFF.

The CDR3 loop reads CASSPPRGGPHNEQFF. CDR3 bases: TGTGCCAGCAGCCCCCCAAGGGGGGGGCCCCACAATGAGCAGTTCTTC. This chain links TRBV9 with TRBJ2-1; TRBD2 is a possible D gene (7 bases). Trimming took 4 bases from V and 5 from J, leaving 19 bases between them. The CDR3 length is 16 residues. Germline V gives CDR1 SGDLS, CDR2 YYNGEE.

The chain links TRBV14 to TRBJ2-7; D is uncertain. The CDR3 consists of 14 residues. Germline lookup yields CDR1 SGHDN and CDR2 FVKESK. With 4 bases removed from V and 7 bases from J, the gap between germline ends came to 17 bases. CDR3 coding DNA: TGTGCCAGCAGCCGAGGAGCCCCTCCTAGGGAGCAGTACTTC. It specifies CASSRGAPPREQYF.

Only a few counts were recorded for this clone. The chain combines TRBV21-1 with TRBJ2-6; TRBD2, as called in the table, went unchecked against the DNA. TRBV21-1 is a known pseudogene. CDR3 size: 12 residues. The CDR3 DNA reads as TGTGCCCGGGGGGCTGGGGCCAACGTCCTGACTTTC. Residues: CARGAGANVLTF.

This clone was counted at least ten times. The chain is built from TRBV6-2 or TRBV6-3 and TRBJ2-7, with D maybe TRBD1 (5 bases). Trimming pared 5 bases from V and 9 bases from J, leaving 17 bases between. The CDR3 has 13 amino acids. From germline, CDR1 is MNHEY and CDR2 SVGEGT. CDR3 DNA sequence: TGTGCCAGCAGTACGGACACCGCGAGTGGGCAGTACTTC. It codes for CASSTDTASGQYF.

The J gene is TRBJ1-4, the V gene TRBV7-9; D possibly corresponds to TRBD1 (5 bases). This CDR3 is built from 16 residues. CDR1 and CDR2 from the germline V gene are SEHNR and FQNEAQ (reference sequence). V dropped 1 base and J dropped 6 bases, with 15 bases sitting between them. The CDR3 DNA is TGTGCCAGCAGCTTAGGGATGGGGGGTGAGGATGAAAAACTGTTTTTT. Its protein product is CASSLGMGGEDEKLFF.

This clone was observed a handful of times. The chain links TRBV7-3 to TRBJ2-5, with TRBD2 matching 8 bases. Germline CDR1 and CDR2: SGHTA and FQGTGA. Trimming took 5 bases from V and 1 from J; bases not matched to a gene: 3. The CDR3 has 14 amino acids. CDR3 sequence (DNA): TGTGCCAGCAGCCCCGCGGGGGGCCAAGAGACCCAGTACTTC. Its protein is CASSPAGGQETQYF.